One TCR beta chain is described in this entry. These data come from a study of Graves' ophthalmopathy and Graves' hyperthyroidism. The study amplified TCR beta CDR3 regions using RNA transcripts. The workflow started with a first-round RT-PCR run with HTBI primers and then moved on to a second-round multiplex PCR. TCRdb recomputed calls from the multiplex PCR reads with MiXCR, one row per CDR3 protein. The sample includes approximately 1.2 million distinct CDR3 sequences, about 40% of them seen just once. Losses at the gene ends were 6 bases for V and 3 bases for J; bases not matched to a gene: 8. CDR1 is SEHNR, CDR2 FQNEAQ, per germline (reference sequence). The CDR3 runs to 14 residues.

The rearrangement joins TRBV7-9 to TRBJ2-7; 7 bases map to TRBD1. The specimen sequenced was peripheral blood or thyroid tissue (not recorded which). The source of this sequence is an adult man with Graves' hyperthyroidism. CDR3 coding DNA: TGTGCCAGCAGACCTCCGGGACAGTACTACGAGCAGTACTTC. Its protein is CASRPPGQYYEQYF.